Presented here are 20 T cell receptor beta chains from one specimen sequenced in a study of T cell responses to AZD1222 COVID-19 vaccine. Sequencing was performed with immunoSEQ multiplex PCR; in TCRdb, only in-frame clones are kept and a portion is missing. The repertoire holds roughly 150,000 clones, around nine tenths seen once, with about 3.4% in the top ten. The specimen was peripheral blood, collected 28 days after the second AZD1222 dose. The source is an adult who received the AZD1222 COVID-19 vaccine.

This clone was counted between two and nine times. This chain links TRBV6-2 or TRBV6-3 with TRBJ2-7; 7 bases map to TRBD1. The germline V gene has CDR1 MNHEY and CDR2 SVGEGT. The V segment lost 7 bases and the J segment 9 bases; nucleotides outside the gene matches: 12. The CDR3 sequence is 13 residues long. CDR3 bases: TGTGCCAGCAACCCCCCGAGGACAGGTAGGCAGTACTTC. Protein product: CASNPPRTGRQYF.

The V call is TRBV7-3, the J call TRBJ2-5, with TRBD2 matching over 7 bases. CDR1 is SGHTA, CDR2 FQGTGA, per germline. The V segment lost 2 bases and the J segment 5 bases; nucleotides outside the gene matches: 11. The CDR3 is 16 residues long. CDR3 sequence (DNA): TGTGCCAGCAGCTTATTAGGCGGGAGCTCATGGGAGACCCAGTACTTC. This gives the protein CASSLLGGSSWETQYF.

The chain uses TRBV29-1 and TRBJ2-1; D not resolved. V shed 7 bases and J shed 9 bases, with 10 bases lying between them. CDR1 SQVTM and CDR2 ANQGSEA come from the germline V gene. CDR3 length equals 10 residues. CDR3 loop: CSGSYGEQFF. The CDR3 DNA reads as TGCAGCGGATCATACGGTGAGCAGTTCTTC.

This chain links TRBV30 with TRBJ2-2, with unresolved D. CDR1 GTSNPN and CDR2 SVGIG come from the germline V gene (reference sequence). V lost 7 bases, J lost 0 bases, and 15 bases lay in between. The CDR3 runs to 15 residues. The CDR3 loop is CAFGPPPPNTGELFF. The CDR3 DNA sequence: TGTGCCTTCGGGCCCCCTCCCCCGAACACCGGGGAGCTGTTTTTT.

The V gene is TRBV9, the J gene TRBJ2-3; TRBD1 aligns across 7 bases. This CDR3 comprises 14 residues. From germline, CDR1 is SGDLS and CDR2 YYNGEE. The V and J ends lost 5 bases and 2 bases, in that order; junction bases with no gene match: 5. CDR3 region: CASSPTGTTDTQYF. Here the CDR3 DNA reads TGTGCCAGCAGTCCGACAGGGACCACAGATACGCAGTATTTT.

The chain carries TRBV7-2 and TRBJ2-3; possible D gene TRBD1, 5 bases. CDR1 and CDR2 (germline): SGHTA, FQGNSA. V was pared by 6 bases and J by 6 bases, with 13 bases between. The CDR3 extends over 13 amino acids. DNA for the CDR3: TGTGCCAGCAGGGACCCGCCAGGGGATACGCAGTATTTT. It encodes CASRDPPGDTQYF. The full variable domain, in which reference TRBV7-2 and TRBJ2-3 provide the parts outside the CDR3, is GAGVSQSPSNKVTEKGKDVELRCDPISGHTALYWYRQSLGQGLEFLIYFQGNSAPDKSGLPSDRFSAERTGGSVSTLTIQRTQQEDSAVYLCASRDPPGDTQYFGPGTRLTVL.

This chain uses TRBV7-9 with TRBJ1-6; no reliable D call. Trimming took 1 base from V and 9 from J, leaving 10 bases between them. Germline-derived CDR1 and CDR2 are SEHNR and FQNEAQ (reference sequence). The CDR3 spans 14 residues. Here the CDR3 reads CASSLGSPGSPLHF. DNA of the CDR3: TGTGCCAGCAGCTTAGGGAGCCCGGGTTCACCCCTCCACTTT. Filled out from reference TRBV7-9 and TRBJ1-6, the complete variable domain reads DTGVSQNPRHKITKRGQNVTFRCDPISEHNRLYWYRQTLGQGPEFLTYFQNEAQLEKSRLLSDRFSAERPKGSFSTLEIQRTEQGDSAMYLCASSLGSPGSPLHFGNGTRLTVT.

The rearrangement joins TRBV29-1 to TRBJ2-7, with TRBD2 as a possible D gene (5 bases). The CDR3 extends over 12 amino acids. Germline-derived CDR1 and CDR2 are SQVTM and ANQGSEA. Trimming took off 3 bases at V and 5 bases at J, with 11 bases between the two ends. The CDR3 loop is CSVDLAGHEQYF. CDR3 DNA sequence: TGCAGCGTTGATCTAGCCGGCCACGAGCAGTACTTC.

The chain joins TRBV28 to TRBJ1-4; D not certain. Trimming removed 6 bases from V and 3 bases from J, with 5 bases in between. Germline CDR1 MDHEN, CDR2 SYDVKM. CDR3 length: 12 amino acids. The CDR3 sequence is CASRPPNEKLFF. CDR3 bases: TGTGCCAGCAGGCCCCCTAATGAAAAACTGTTTTTT.

This rearrangement joins TRBV10-3 to TRBJ2-1; 11 bases agree with TRBD2. The trim removed 6 bases at V and 7 bases at J, leaving 8 bases unmatched. The CDR3 extends over 15 amino acids. Germline loops: CDR1 ENHRY, CDR2 SYGVKD. The CDR3 protein is CAIRNTSGRGNEQFF. In DNA, the CDR3 is TGTGCCATCAGAAACACTAGCGGGAGAGGTAATGAGCAGTTCTTC.

This chain links TRBV23-1 with TRBJ1-1, with D perhaps TRBD1 (6 bases). TRBV23-1 has ORF status, its function being uncertain. This CDR3 has 15 residues. V was cut by 7 bases and J by 2 bases, with 17 bases left in between. CDR3 in amino acids: CASTPRTASNTEAFF. DNA for the CDR3: TGCGCCAGCACTCCCAGGACAGCCTCAAACACTGAAGCTTTCTTT.

The chain has TRBV5-1 and TRBJ2-2; TRBD1 matches at 8 bases. CDR1 is SGHRS, CDR2 YFSETQ, per germline. CDR3 length: 14 residues. V was clipped by 0 bases and J by 7 bases; unmatched bases: 2. CDR3 in DNA: TGCGCCAGCAGCTTGGGCGACAGGGGCGGGGAGCTGTTTTTT. It codes for CASSLGDRGGELFF.

The chain uses TRBV9 and TRBJ2-1; D gene unclear. CDR1 is SGDLS, CDR2 YYNGEE, per germline. V was cut by 0 bases and J by 3 bases, with 7 bases left in between. CDR3 length: 14 amino acids. The CDR3 DNA reads TGTGCCAGCAGCGTAGGTAGTAGCTACAATGAGCAGTTCTTC. It translates to CASSVGSSYNEQFF.

The V and J genes are TRBV6-5 and TRBJ1-1; no definite D call. Trimming cost V 10 bases and J 2 bases, with 11 bases left between them. This CDR3 contains 12 residues. The germline CDR1 and CDR2 sequences are MNHEY and SVGAGI. The DNA of the CDR3 is TGTGCCATTACGGACGGAAACACTGAAGCTTTCTTT. Its protein is CAITDGNTEAFF.

The gene calls are TRBV7-3 and TRBJ2-2; the match to TRBD1 covers 7 bases. Per germline, CDR1 SGHTA and CDR2 FQGTGA. This CDR3 spans 14 amino acids. The trim removed 5 bases at V and 8 bases at J, leaving 8 bases unmatched. CDR3 coding DNA: TGTGCCAGCAGCAAACGACAGGGTTCAGGGGAGCTGTTTTTT. Its protein is CASSKRQGSGELFF.

The gene calls are TRBV30 and TRBJ1-1, with D unresolved. The CDR3 sequence is 11 residues long. V shed 5 bases and J shed 4 bases, with 8 bases lying between them. Per the germline V gene, CDR1 is GTSNPN and CDR2 is SVGIG (reference sequence). CDR3 protein: CAWGFGTEAFF. The CDR3 DNA is TGTGCCTGGGGATTCGGCACTGAAGCTTTCTTT.

The J gene is TRBJ1-1, the V gene TRBV9, with 7 bases matching TRBD1. The CDR3 is made up of 14 amino acids. Germline-derived CDR1 and CDR2 are SGDLS and YYNGEE. Losses at the gene ends were 3 bases for V and 11 bases for J; bases not matched to a gene: 13. The CDR3 DNA follows: TGTGCCAGCAGCGCGAGACACGGGGACAGTGACGCTTTCTTT. Translated, it gives CASSARHGDSDAFF.

The rearrangement joins TRBV12-3 or TRBV12-4 to TRBJ1-1; TRBD1 might be the D (5 bases). Trimming took 5 bases from V and 4 from J, leaving 8 bases between them. There are 12 residues in the CDR3. CDR3 amino acids: CASSKQGTEAFF. The CDR3 DNA follows: TGTGCCAGCAGTAAGCAGGGCACTGAAGCTTTCTTT.

The chain employs TRBV10-3 and TRBJ1-6, with 9 bases fitting TRBD1. V was clipped by 6 bases and J by 0 bases; unmatched bases: 3. The CDR3 length is 16 residues. From germline, CDR1 is ENHRY and CDR2 SYGVKD. CDR3 loop: CAISGTGISYNSPLHF. The CDR3 DNA reads as TGTGCCATCAGCGGGACAGGGATCTCCTATAATTCACCCCTCCACTTT.

This clone showed up just once. The chain uses TRBV7-2 and TRBJ2-3, with D possibly TRBD1 on 6 matching bases. Germline CDR1 SGHTA, CDR2 FQGNSA. The CDR3 length is 14 residues. The V gene lost 5 bases and the J gene lost 6 bases, with 15 bases spanning the gap. Here the CDR3 reads CASSPYRRGDTQYF. Here the CDR3 DNA reads TGTGCCAGCAGCCCTTACCGAAGGGGGGATACGCAGTATTTT.